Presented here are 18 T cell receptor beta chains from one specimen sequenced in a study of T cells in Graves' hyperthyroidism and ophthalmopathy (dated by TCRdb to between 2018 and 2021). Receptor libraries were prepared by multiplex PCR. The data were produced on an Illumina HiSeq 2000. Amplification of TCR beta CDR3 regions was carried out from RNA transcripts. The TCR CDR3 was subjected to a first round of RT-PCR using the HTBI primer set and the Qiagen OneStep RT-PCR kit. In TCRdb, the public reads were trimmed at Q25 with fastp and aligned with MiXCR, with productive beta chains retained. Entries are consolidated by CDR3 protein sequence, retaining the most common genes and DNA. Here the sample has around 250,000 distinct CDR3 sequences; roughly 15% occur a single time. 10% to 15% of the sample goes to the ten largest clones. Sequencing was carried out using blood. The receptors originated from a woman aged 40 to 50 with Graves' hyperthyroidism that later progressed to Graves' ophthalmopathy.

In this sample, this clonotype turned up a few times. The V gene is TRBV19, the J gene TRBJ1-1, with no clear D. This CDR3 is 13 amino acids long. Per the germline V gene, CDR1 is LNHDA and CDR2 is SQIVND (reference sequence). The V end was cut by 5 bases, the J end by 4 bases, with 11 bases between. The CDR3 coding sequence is TGTGCCAGTAGTTTGATCGAGAGCACTGAAGCTTTCTTT. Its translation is CASSLIESTEAFF.

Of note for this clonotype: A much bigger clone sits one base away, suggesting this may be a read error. The CDR3 loop is CAWGVSYDQYF. DNA of the CDR3: TGTGCCTGGGGCGTCTCCTACGATCAGTACTTC. The chain combines TRBV30 with TRBJ2-7; D remains unclear. The germline V gene has CDR1 GTSNPN and CDR2 SVGIG (reference sequence). The CDR3 loop spans 11 amino acids.

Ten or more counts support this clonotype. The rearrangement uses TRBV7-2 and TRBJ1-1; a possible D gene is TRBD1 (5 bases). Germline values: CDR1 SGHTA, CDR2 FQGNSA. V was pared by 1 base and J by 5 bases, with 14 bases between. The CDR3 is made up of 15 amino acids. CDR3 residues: CASSLVGGTATEAFF. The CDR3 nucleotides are TGTGCCAGCAGCTTAGTGGGCGGGACTGCGACTGAAGCTTTCTTT.

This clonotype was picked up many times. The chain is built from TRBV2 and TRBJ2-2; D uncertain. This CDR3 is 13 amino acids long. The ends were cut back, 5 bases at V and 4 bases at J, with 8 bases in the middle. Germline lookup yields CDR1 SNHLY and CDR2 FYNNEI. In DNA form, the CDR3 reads TGTGCCAGCAGTCGCAGGAGCACCGGGGAGCTGTTTTTT. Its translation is CASSRRSTGELFF.

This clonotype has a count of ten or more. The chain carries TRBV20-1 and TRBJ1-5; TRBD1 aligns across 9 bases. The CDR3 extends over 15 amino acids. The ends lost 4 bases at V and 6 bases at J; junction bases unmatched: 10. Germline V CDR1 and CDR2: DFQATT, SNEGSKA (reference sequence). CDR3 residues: CSATPGDRETQPQHF. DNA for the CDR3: TGCAGTGCTACCCCTGGGGACAGGGAAACTCAGCCCCAGCATTTT.

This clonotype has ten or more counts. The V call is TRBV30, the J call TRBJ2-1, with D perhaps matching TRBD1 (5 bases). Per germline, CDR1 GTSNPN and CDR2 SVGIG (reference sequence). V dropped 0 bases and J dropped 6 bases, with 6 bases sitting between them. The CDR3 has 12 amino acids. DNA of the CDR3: TGTGCCTGGAGTGTCAGGGCCAATGAGCAGTTCTTC. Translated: CAWSVRANEQFF.

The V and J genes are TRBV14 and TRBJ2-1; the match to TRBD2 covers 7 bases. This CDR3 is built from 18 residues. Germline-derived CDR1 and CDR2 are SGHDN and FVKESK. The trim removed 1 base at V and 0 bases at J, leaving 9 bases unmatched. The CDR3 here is CASSQGVGGSFSYNEQFF. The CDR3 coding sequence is TGTGCCAGCAGCCAAGGGGTGGGCGGGAGCTTCTCCTACAATGAGCAGTTCTTC.

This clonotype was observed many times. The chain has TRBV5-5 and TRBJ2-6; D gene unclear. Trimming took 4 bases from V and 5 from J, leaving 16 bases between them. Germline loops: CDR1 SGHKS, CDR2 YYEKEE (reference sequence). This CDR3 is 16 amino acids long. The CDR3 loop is CASSSPIEFWANVLTF. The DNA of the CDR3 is TGTGCCAGCAGCAGTCCGATTGAGTTCTGGGCCAACGTCCTGACTTTC. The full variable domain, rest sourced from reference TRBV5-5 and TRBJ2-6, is DAGVTQSPTHLIKTRGQQVTLRCSPISGHKSVSWYQQVLGQGPQFIFQYYEKEERGRGNFPDRFSARQFPNYSSELNVNALLLGDSALYLCASSSPIEFWANVLTFGAGSRLTVL.

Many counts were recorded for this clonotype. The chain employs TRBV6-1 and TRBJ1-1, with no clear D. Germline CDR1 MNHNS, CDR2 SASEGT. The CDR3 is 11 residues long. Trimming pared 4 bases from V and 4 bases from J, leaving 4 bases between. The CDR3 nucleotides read TGTGCCAGCAGTGTAGGCACTGAAGCTTTCTTT. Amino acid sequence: CASSVGTEAFF.

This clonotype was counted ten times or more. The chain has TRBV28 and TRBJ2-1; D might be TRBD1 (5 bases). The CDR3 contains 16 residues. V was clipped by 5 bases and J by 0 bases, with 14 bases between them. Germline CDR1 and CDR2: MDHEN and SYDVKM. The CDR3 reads CASSPLGESSYNEQFF. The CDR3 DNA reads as TGTGCCAGCAGTCCTCTAGGGGAAAGCTCCTACAATGAGCAGTTCTTC.

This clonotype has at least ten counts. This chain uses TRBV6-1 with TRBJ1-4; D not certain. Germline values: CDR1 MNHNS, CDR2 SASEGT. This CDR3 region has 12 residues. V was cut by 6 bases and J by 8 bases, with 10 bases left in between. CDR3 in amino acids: CASRAGREKLFF. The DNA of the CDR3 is TGTGCCAGCAGAGCCGGGCGGGAAAAACTGTTTTTT.

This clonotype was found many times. CDR3 residues: CASSNPREGTEAFF. The CDR3 bases are TGTGCCAGCAGTAACCCCAGGGAGGGGACTGAAGCTTTCTTT. This rearrangement joins TRBV27 to TRBJ1-1; TRBD1 might be the D (5 bases). Germline loops: CDR1 MNHEY, CDR2 SMNVEV (reference sequence). The CDR3 covers 14 residues. V was trimmed by 5 bases and J by 5 bases, leaving 15 bases between them.

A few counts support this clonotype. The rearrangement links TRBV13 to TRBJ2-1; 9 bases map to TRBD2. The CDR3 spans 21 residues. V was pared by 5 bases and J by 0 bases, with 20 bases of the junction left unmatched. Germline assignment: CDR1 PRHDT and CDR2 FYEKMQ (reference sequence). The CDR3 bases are TGTGCCAGCAGCACCCTACAGGGAGGTAGCGGGAGAGTTATCTCCTACAATGAGCAGTTCTTC. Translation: CASSTLQGGSGRVISYNEQFF.

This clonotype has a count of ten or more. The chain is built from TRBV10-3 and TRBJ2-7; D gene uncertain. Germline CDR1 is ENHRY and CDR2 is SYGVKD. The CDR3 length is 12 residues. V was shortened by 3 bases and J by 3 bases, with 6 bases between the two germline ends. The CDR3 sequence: CAISEPGYEQYF. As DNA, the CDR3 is TGTGCCATCAGTGAACCGGGCTACGAGCAGTACTTC.

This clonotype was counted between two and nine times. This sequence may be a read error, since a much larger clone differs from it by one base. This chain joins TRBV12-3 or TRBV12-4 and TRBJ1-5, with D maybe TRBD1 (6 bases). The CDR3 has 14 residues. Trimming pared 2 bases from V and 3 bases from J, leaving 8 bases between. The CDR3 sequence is CASSLWGLNQPQHF. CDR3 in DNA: TGTGCCAGCAGTTTATGGGGGCTCAATCAGCCCCAGCATTTT.

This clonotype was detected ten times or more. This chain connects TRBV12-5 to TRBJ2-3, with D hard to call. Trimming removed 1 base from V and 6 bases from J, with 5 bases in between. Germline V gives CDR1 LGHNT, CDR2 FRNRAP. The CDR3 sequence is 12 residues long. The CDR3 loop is CASGLGFDTQYF. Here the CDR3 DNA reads TGTGCTAGTGGTTTGGGGTTTGATACGCAGTATTTT.

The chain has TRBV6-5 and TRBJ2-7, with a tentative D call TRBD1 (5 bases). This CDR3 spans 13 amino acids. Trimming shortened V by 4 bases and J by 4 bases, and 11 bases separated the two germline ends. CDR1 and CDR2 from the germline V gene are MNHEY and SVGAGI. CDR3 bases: TGTGCCAGCAGTTCTGGGGCAGGATACGAGCAGTACTTC. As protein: CASSSGAGYEQYF.

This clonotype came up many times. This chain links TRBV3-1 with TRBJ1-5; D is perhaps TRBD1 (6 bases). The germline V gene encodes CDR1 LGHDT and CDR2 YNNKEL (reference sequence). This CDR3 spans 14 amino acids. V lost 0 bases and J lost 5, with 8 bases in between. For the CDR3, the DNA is TGTGCCAGCAGCCAAGATACAGGGCATCAGCCCCAGCATTTT. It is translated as CASSQDTGHQPQHF.